This section outlines one TCR beta chain sequence together with its context. Assay used: immunoSEQ multiplex PCR; TCRdb lists only in-frame clones, some missing. The sample contains about 230,000 clones, 87% of which appear only once. This entry belongs to a study of blood T cell repertoires in COVID-19. The sample consisted of PBMCs or T cells enriched from blood (not recorded which). This receptor was taken from a man between 25 and 39 years old who had recovered from COVID-19.

CDR3 bases: TGTGCCAGCAGCTGGGGGGAAAGAACTGAAGCTTTCTTT. Protein sequence: CASSWGERTEAFF. This sequence joins TRBV5-8 and TRBJ1-1; maybe TRBD1 (5 bases). CDR3 length: 13 residues. Germline lookup yields CDR1 SGHTS and CDR2 YDEGEE. V gave up 3 bases and J gave up 5 bases, with 11 bases separating them.